These T cell receptor beta chains were read from a single sample in a study of Graves' ophthalmopathy and Graves' hyperthyroidism. TCRdb called the multiplex PCR reads again in MiXCR, with one record for every CDR3 protein. The data hold about 550,000 distinct CDR3 sequences, with approximately 37% observed a single time. Sequenced: peripheral blood or thyroid tissue (not recorded which). These receptors were collected from an adult man with Graves' hyperthyroidism. Both conserved end residues are part of each CDR3. D genes are given only for firm matches. Size is stated for part of the rows, as once, few or many counts, or as a class when the clone is expanded.

J gene,clone size,D gene,V gene,CDR3 protein,CDR3 DNA
TRBJ2-2,-,-,TRBV7-9,CASSPLAGADTGELFF,TGTGCCAGCAGCCCTCTTGCGGGGGCGGACACCGGGGAGCTGTTTTTT
TRBJ2-6,-,-,TRBV14,CASSQLIQGRPYTGANVLTF,TGTGCCAGCAGTCAACTGATACAGGGACGGCCCTACACCGGGGCCAACGTCCTGACTTTC
TRBJ2-2,-,-,TRBV9,CASSVEQGAGEPDTGELFF,TGTGCCAGCAGCGTAGAGCAGGGGGCGGGGGAGCCAGACACCGGGGAGCTGTTTTTC
TRBJ1-2,many,-,TRBV12-3/TRBV12-4,CASTPQFRHYGYTF,TGTGCCAGCACGCCACAGTTCCGGCACTATGGCTACACCTTC
TRBJ1-5,few,-,TRBV30,CACDAAGQFNQPQHF,TGTGCCTGTGACGCGGCAGGGCAATTCAATCAGCCCCAGCATTTT
TRBJ2-6,-,TRBD2,TRBV7-3,CASSLEASGLTF,TGTGCCAGCAGCTTAGAGGCTAGCGGCCTGACTTTC
TRBJ1-5,many,-,TRBV7-2,CASSLGGVGNQPQHF,TGTGCCAGCAGCTTAGGTGGGGTCGGCAATCAGCCCCAGCATTTT
TRBJ2-7,-,TRBD2,TRBV4-1,CASSQDRLAGPLGYEQYF,TGCGCCAGCAGCCAAGATCGCCTAGCGGGGCCCCTTGGCTACGAGCAGTACTTC
TRBJ1-5,many,-,TRBV20-1,CSASKLRQPQHF,TGCAGTGCTAGTAAATTGAGGCAGCCCCAGCATTTT
TRBJ2-7,-,TRBD1,TRBV18,CASSPPGQGRFYEQYF,TGTGCCAGCTCACCACCGGGACAGGGAAGGTTCTACGAGCAGTACTTC
TRBJ1-1,many,-,TRBV7-9,CASGDRNTEAFF,TGTGCCAGCGGAGATCGGAACACTGAAGCTTTCTTT
TRBJ1-4,many,-,TRBV12-3/TRBV12-4,CASRRRGEANEKLFF,TGTGCCAGCAGGCGAAGGGGTGAGGCTAATGAAAAACTGTTTTTT
TRBJ1-5,many,-,TRBV15,CATSRAGVGGQPQHF,TGTGCCACCAGCAGAGCAGGGGTTGGGGGCCAGCCCCAGCATTTT
TRBJ1-4,many,-,TRBV7-9,CASSQFERLFF,TGTGCCAGCAGCCAGTTTGAGAGACTGTTTTTT
TRBJ1-2,-,TRBD1,TRBV7-9,CASSPTTGGDYGYTF,TGTGCCAGCAGCCCGACGACAGGGGGCGATTATGGCTACACCTTC
TRBJ1-2,few,-,TRBV2,CASSPREDGYTF,TGTGCCAGCTCACCACGGGAAGATGGCTACACCTTC
TRBJ1-2,-,TRBD1,TRBV29-1,CSGQTGVKGYTF,TGCAGCGGACAGACAGGGGTTAAGGGCTACACCTTC
TRBJ1-2,many,TRBD1,TRBV19,CASSIPGQGAPGYTF,TGTGCCAGTAGTATCCCGGGACAGGGGGCGCCTGGCTACACCTTC
TRBJ1-1,-,TRBD1,TRBV12-3/TRBV12-4,CASSIGDRSNTEAFF,TGTGCCAGCAGTATAGGGGACAGATCGAACACTGAAGCTTTCTTT
TRBJ2-1,few,-,TRBV24-1,CATSDANEQFF,TGTGCCACCAGTGATGCTAATGAGCAGTTCTTC
TRBJ2-5,-,-,TRBV12-3/TRBV12-4,CASSSDSHETQYF,TGTGCCAGCAGTTCGGACAGCCACGAGACCCAGTACTTC
TRBJ1-1,many,-,TRBV6-1,CASSEAPTAYTEAFF,TGTGCCAGCAGTGAAGCGCCGACAGCTTACACTGAAGCTTTCTTT
TRBJ2-6,many,-,TRBV6-5,CASSRNRAYGANVLTF,TGTGCCAGCAGCAGAAACAGGGCATACGGGGCCAACGTCCTGACTTTC
TRBJ2-6,few,-,TRBV7-8,CASSPYSGGANVLTF,TGTGCCAGCAGCCCCTATAGTGGTGGGGCCAACGTCCTGACTTTC
TRBJ1-1,-,TRBD1,TRBV19,CASSIDTGGKAFF,TGTGCCAGTAGTATAGACACAGGGGGTAAGGCTTTCTTT
TRBJ2-5,-,-,TRBV12-3/TRBV12-4,CASSFGGPGTQYF,TGTGCCAGCAGTTTCGGAGGGCCGGGGACCCAGTACTTC
TRBJ2-2,many,-,TRBV6-5,CASTLRLVTGELFF,TGTGCCAGCACCCTACGGTTAGTCACCGGGGAGCTGTTTTTT
TRBJ1-3,-,-,TRBV7-2,CASSMGHFGNTIYF,-
TRBJ2-2,many,-,TRBV7-2,CASSLELFGRELFF,TGTGCCAGCAGCTTAGAGCTGTTCGGGCGGGAGCTGTTTTTT
TRBJ2-5,many,TRBD2,TRBV20-1,CSADGTSGGPETQYF,TGCAGTGCTGACGGGACTAGCGGGGGTCCGGAGACCCAGTACTTC
TRBJ1-2,many,TRBD1,TRBV29-1,CSVDRQGEPNYSGYTF,TGCAGCGTAGATAGACAGGGGGAACCTAACTATTCTGGCTACACCTTC
TRBJ1-2,many,-,TRBV29-1,CSVEGGASYGYTF,TGCAGCGTTGAAGGGGGCGCTTCATATGGCTACACCTTC
TRBJ2-5,-,TRBD2,TRBV2,CASSARTRETQYF,TGTGCCAGCAGTGCGCGGACTAGAGAGACCCAGTACTTC
TRBJ1-4,many,-,TRBV12-3/TRBV12-4,CASSLSGQAEKLFF,TGTGCCAGCAGTTTATCGGGTCAGGCTGAAAAACTGTTTTTT
TRBJ2-7,-,-,TRBV29-1,CSVRGGEQYF,TGCAGCGTAAGGGGGGGCGAGCAGTACTTC
TRBJ2-5,many,-,TRBV29-1,CSAEGGQQETQYF,TGCAGCGCCGAGGGTGGGCAGCAAGAGACCCAGTACTTC
TRBJ1-3,-,-,TRBV20-1,CSAEGGGNTIYF,TGCAGTGCTGAGGGGGGTGGAAACACCATATATTTT
TRBJ2-7,many,-,TRBV7-9,CASSLDQARYQEQYF,TGTGCCAGCAGCTTAGATCAGGCGCGATATCAGGAGCAGTACTTC
TRBJ1-3,many,-,TRBV7-2,CASSSPELHSGNTIYF,TGTGCCAGCAGCTCCCCTGAACTGCACTCTGGAAACACCATATATTTT
TRBJ2-7,many,-,TRBV29-1,CSVPSQGTYEQYF,TGCAGCGTGCCGTCACAGGGAACCTACGAGCAGTACTTC
TRBJ1-2,many,-,TRBV4-1,CASSTPSDSRGGYTF,TGCGCCAGCAGCACCCCCTCCGACTCAAGGGGAGGCTACACCTTC
TRBJ2-7,-,TRBD1,TRBV5-4,CASSHRQGASYEQYF,TGTGCCAGCAGCCATCGACAGGGGGCGAGCTACGAGCAGTACTTC
TRBJ2-7,-,TRBD1,TRBV7-2,CASSGQGASTYEQYF,TGTGCCAGTAGCGGACAGGGGGCCTCAACCTACGAGCAGTACTTC
TRBJ1-1,many,TRBD1,TRBV29-1,CSVSRGYGTEAFF,TGCAGCGTTTCCAGGGGGTACGGCACTGAAGCTTTCTTT
TRBJ2-1,-,TRBD2,TRBV25-1,CASSEGLADNGQFF,TGTGCCAGCAGTGAGGGACTAGCGGACAATGGGCAGTTCTTC
TRBJ2-1,-,TRBD2,TRBV15,CATSSGGGHPYNEQFF,TGTGCCACCAGCAGCGGCGGGGGGCATCCCTACAATGAGCAGTTCTTC
TRBJ1-2,-,-,TRBV29-1,CSVEDRDNLYGYTF,TGCAGCGTTGAGGATCGGGACAACCTCTATGGCTACACCTTC
TRBJ1-2,once,TRBD1,TRBV28,CASSSDRGLGYTF,TGTGCCAGCAGTTCGGACAGGGGGCTTGGCTACACCTTC
TRBJ2-7,-,TRBD1,TRBV29-1,CSVEEGWDRGDYEQYF,TGCAGCGTTGAAGAAGGATGGGACAGGGGGGACTACGAGCAGTACTTC
TRBJ2-7,many,-,TRBV19,CASSMVGSYEQYF,TGTGCCAGTAGTATGGTTGGGTCCTACGAGCAGTACTTC
TRBJ2-3,-,TRBD2,TRBV15,CATSRQGGSTDTQYF,TGTGCCACCAGCAGACAGGGAGGGAGCACAGATACGCAGTATTTT
TRBJ2-2,-,-,TRBV5-1,CASSLAPGGELFF,TGCGCCAGCAGCTTGGCACCGGGAGGGGAGCTGTTTTTT
TRBJ2-3,-,-,TRBV20-1,CSARRGPSTDTQYF,TGCAGTGCCAGGCGGGGACCTAGCACAGATACGCAGTATTTT
TRBJ2-7,many,TRBD2,TRBV5-1,CASSIPRGAGISYEQYF,TGCGCCAGCAGCATCCCCCGGGGAGCGGGAATCTCCTACGAGCAGTACTTC
TRBJ2-5,many,TRBD2,TRBV7-2,CASSLAGTSQETQYF,TGTGCCAGCAGCTTAGCCGGGACTAGCCAAGAGACCCAGTACTTC
TRBJ1-1,few,-,TRBV6-5,CASSYDPSRGSEAFF,TGTGCCAGCAGTTACGATCCTAGTAGAGGCTCTGAAGCTTTCTTT
TRBJ2-1,-,TRBD2,TRBV25-1,CASSNGRSLYNEQFF,TGTGCCAGCAGTAACGGGAGGTCCCTTTACAATGAGCAGTTCTTC
TRBJ1-1,-,TRBD1,TRBV20-1,CSAKGQGAIAFF,TGCAGTGCTAAAGGACAGGGGGCTATCGCTTTCTTT
TRBJ2-5,many,TRBD2,TRBV12-3/TRBV12-4,CASSTDWSGGETQYF,TGTGCCAGCAGTACCGATTGGAGCGGGGGAGAGACCCAGTACTTC